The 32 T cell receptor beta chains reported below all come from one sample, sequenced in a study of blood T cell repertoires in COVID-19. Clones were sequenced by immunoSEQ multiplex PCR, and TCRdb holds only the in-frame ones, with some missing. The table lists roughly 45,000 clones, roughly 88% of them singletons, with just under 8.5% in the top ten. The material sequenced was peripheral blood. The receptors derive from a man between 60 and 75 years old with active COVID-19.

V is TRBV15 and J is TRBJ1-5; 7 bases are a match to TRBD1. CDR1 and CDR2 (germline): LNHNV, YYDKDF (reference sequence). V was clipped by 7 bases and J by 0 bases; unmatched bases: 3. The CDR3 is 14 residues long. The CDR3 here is CATKTGLSNQPQHF. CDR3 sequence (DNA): TGTGCCACCAAGACAGGGCTTAGCAATCAGCCCCAGCATTTT.

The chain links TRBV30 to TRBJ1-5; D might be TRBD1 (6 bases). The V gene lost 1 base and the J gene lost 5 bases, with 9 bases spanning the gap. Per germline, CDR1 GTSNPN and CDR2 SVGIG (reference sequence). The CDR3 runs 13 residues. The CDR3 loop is CAWSGTEDQPQHF. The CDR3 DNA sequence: TGTGCCTGGAGTGGGACAGAAGATCAGCCCCAGCATTTT. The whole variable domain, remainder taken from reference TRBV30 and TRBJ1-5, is SQTIHQWPATLVQPVGSPLSLECTVEGTSNPNLYWYRQAAGRGLQLLFYSVGIGQISSEVPQNLSASRPQDRQFILSSKKLLLSDSGFYLCAWSGTEDQPQHFGDGTRLSIL.

The CDR3 loop reads CASSEVNRQKGNTIYF. For the CDR3, the DNA is TGTGCCAGCAGTGAAGTCAATAGACAGAAGGGAAACACCATATATTTT. The chain links TRBV2 to TRBJ1-3, with D maybe TRBD1 (5 bases). CDR1 is SNHLY and CDR2 is FYNNEI in the germline V gene. This CDR3 has 16 residues. Trimming removed 1 base from V and 4 bases from J, with 14 bases in between.

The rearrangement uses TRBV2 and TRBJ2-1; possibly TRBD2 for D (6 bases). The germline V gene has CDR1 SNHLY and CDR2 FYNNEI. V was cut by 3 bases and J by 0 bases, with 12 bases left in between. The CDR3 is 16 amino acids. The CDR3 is CASSEGTPGSYNEQFF. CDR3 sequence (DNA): TGTGCCAGCAGTGAGGGGACTCCAGGCTCCTACAATGAGCAGTTCTTC.

The CDR3 loop is CASSLWTLTSSYEQYF. The CDR3 DNA reads TGTGCCAGCAGCCTATGGACACTGACGAGCTCCTACGAGCAGTACTTC. This chain joins TRBV7-8 and TRBJ2-7; weak D call: TRBD1 (5 bases). Looked up from germline, CDR1 is SGHVS and CDR2 is FQNEAQ. This CDR3 has 16 amino acids. V lost 5 bases to trimming and J lost 0 bases, with 17 bases between them.

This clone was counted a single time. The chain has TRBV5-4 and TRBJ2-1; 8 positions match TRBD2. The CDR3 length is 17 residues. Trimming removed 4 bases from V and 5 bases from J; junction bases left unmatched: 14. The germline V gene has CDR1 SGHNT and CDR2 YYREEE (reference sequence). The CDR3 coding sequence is TGTGCCAGCAGCGCCGGACTAGCCGTTTTTCTCGACAATGAGCAGTTCTTC. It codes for CASSAGLAVFLDNEQFF.

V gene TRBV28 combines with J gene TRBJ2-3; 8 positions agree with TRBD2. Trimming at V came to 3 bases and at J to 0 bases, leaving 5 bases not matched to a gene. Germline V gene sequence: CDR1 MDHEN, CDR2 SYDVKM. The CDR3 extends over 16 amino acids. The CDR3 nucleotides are TGTGCCAGCAGTTTTGCAACTAGCGGTAGCACAGATACGCAGTATTTT. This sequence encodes CASSFATSGSTDTQYF.

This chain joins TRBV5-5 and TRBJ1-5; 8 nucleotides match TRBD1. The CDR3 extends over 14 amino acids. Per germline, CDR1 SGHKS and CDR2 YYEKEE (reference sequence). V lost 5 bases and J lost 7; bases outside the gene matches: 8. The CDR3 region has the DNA TGTGCCAGCAGTCAACAGGGGGTAGGACAGCCCCAGCATTTT. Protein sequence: CASSQQGVGQPQHF. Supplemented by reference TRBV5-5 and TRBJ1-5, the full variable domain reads DAGVTQSPTHLIKTRGQQVTLRCSPISGHKSVSWYQQVLGQGPQFIFQYYEKEERGRGNFPDRFSARQFPNYSSELNVNALLLGDSALYLCASSQQGVGQPQHFGDGTRLSIL.

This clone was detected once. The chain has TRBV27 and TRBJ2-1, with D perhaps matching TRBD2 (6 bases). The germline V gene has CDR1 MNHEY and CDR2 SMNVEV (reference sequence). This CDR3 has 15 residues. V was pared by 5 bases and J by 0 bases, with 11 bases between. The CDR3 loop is CASSPDSGSYNEQFF. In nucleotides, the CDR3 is TGTGCCAGCAGTCCCGATAGCGGCTCCTACAATGAGCAGTTCTTC.

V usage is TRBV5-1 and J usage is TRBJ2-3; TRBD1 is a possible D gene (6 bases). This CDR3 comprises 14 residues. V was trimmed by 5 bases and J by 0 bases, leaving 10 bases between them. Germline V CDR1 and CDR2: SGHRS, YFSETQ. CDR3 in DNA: TGCGCCAGCAGGGAAGGGGGAAGCACAGATACGCAGTATTTT. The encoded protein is CASREGGSTDTQYF.

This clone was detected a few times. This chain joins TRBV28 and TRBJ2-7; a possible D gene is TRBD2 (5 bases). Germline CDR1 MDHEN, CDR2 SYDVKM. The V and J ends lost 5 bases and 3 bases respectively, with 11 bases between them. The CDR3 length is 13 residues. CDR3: CASSGAVSYEQYF. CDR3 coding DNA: TGTGCCAGCAGTGGAGCGGTTAGCTACGAGCAGTACTTC.

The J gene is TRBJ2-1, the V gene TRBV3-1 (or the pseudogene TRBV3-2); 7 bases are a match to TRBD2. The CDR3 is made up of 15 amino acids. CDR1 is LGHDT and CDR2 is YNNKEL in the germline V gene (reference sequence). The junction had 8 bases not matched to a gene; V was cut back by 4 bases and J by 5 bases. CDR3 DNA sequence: TGTGCCAGCAGCCTAGGACTAGGAGTTAACAATGAGCAGTTCTTC. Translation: CASSLGLGVNNEQFF.

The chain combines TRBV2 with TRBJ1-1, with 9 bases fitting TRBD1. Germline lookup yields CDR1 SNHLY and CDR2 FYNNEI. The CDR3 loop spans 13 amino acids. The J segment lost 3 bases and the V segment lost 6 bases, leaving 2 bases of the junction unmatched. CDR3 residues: CASSRDRDTEAFF. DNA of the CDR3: TGTGCCAGCAGCCGGGACAGGGACACTGAAGCTTTCTTT.

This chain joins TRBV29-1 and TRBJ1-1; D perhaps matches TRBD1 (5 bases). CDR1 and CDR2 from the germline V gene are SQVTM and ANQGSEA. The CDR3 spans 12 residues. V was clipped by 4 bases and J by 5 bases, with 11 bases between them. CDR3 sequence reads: CSVGQGGTEAFF. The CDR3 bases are TGCAGCGTTGGTCAGGGAGGAACTGAAGCTTTCTTT.

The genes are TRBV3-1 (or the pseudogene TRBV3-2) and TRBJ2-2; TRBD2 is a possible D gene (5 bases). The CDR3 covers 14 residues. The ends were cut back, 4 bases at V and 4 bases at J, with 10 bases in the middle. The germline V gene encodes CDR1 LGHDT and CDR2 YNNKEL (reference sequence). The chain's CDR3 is CASSLPAATGELFF. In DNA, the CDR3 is TGTGCCAGCAGCCTACCAGCGGCCACCGGGGAGCTGTTTTTT.

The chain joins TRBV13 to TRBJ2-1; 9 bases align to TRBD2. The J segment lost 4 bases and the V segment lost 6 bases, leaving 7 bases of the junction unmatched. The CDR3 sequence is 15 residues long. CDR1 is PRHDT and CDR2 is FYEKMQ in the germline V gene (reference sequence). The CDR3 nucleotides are TGTGCCAGCAGGATTAGACTAGCGGCGTACAATGAGCAGTTCTTC. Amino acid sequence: CASRIRLAAYNEQFF.

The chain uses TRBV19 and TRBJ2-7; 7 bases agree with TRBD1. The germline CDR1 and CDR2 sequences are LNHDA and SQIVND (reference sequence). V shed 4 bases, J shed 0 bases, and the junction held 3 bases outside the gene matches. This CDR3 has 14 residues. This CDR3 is CASSTGDSSYEQYF. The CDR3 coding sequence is TGTGCCAGTAGTACCGGGGACAGCTCCTACGAGCAGTACTTC.

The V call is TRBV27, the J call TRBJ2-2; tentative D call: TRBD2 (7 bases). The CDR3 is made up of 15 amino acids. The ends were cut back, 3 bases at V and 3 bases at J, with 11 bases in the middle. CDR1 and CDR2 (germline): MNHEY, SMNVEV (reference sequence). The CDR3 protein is CASSLGGGYTGELFF. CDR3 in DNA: TGTGCCAGCAGTTTGGGAGGGGGGTACACCGGGGAGCTGTTTTTT.

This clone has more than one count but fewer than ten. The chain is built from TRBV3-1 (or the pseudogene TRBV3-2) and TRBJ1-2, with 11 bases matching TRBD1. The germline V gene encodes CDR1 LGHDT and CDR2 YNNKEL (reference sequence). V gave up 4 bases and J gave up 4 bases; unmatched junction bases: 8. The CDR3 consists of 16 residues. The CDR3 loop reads CASSPSDRGPSYGYTF. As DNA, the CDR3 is TGTGCCAGCAGCCCGTCGGACAGGGGGCCATCCTATGGCTACACCTTC.

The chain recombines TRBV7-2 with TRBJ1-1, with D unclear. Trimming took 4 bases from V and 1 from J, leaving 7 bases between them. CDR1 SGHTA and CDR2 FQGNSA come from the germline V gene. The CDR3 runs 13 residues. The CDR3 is CASSSSENTEAFF. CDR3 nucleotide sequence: TGTGCCAGCAGCTCTAGTGAGAACACTGAAGCTTTCTTT.

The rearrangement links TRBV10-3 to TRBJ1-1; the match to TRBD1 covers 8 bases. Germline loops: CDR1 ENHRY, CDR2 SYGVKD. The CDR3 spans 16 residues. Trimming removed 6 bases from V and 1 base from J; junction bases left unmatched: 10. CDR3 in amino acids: CAIRNRPGTGNTEAFF. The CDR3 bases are TGTGCCATCAGGAACAGACCCGGGACAGGGAACACTGAAGCTTTCTTT.

CDR3 in amino acids: CASSEALIAGLGPFF. The CDR3 bases are TGTGCCAGCAGTGAAGCGTTGATAGCGGGGCTCGGTCCGTTCTTC. The chain couples TRBV2 to TRBJ2-1, with 8 bases that match TRBD2. This CDR3 is built from 15 residues. V trimming: 0 bases; J trimming: 15 bases; junction bases outside the gene matches: 13. Germline V gene lookup returns CDR1 SNHLY and CDR2 FYNNEI. Full variable domain (outside the CDR3, taken from reference TRBV2 and TRBJ2-1): EPEVTQTPSHQVTQMGQEVILRCVPISNHLYFYWYRQILGQKVEFLVSFYNNEISEKSEIFDDQFSVERPDGSNFTLKIRSTKLEDSAMYFCASSEALIAGLGPFFGPGTRLTVL.

CDR3 DNA: TGTGCCAGCAGCCCGAGATCCGGGACAGGGCTCTACGAGCAGTACTTC. As protein: CASSPRSGTGLYEQYF. This chain connects TRBV7-9 to TRBJ2-7; 9 nucleotides agree with TRBD1. The CDR3 loop spans 16 amino acids. Germline CDR1 reads SEHNR; CDR2 reads FQNEAQ (reference sequence). J lost 3 bases, V lost 5 bases, and 11 bases had no gene match.

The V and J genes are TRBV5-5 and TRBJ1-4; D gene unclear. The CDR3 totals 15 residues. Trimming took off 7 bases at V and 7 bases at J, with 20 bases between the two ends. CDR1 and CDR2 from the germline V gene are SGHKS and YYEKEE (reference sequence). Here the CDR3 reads CASSPSLGSVEKLFF. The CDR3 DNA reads TGTGCCAGCTCCCCCAGCCTAGGTTCGGTTGAAAAACTGTTTTTT.

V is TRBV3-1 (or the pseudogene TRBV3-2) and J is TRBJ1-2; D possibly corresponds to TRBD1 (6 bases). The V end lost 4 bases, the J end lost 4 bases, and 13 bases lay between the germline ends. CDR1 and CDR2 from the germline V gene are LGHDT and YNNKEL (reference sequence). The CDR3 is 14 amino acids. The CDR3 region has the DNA TGTGCCAGCAGCCCCAGAACAGGGACCTATGGCTACACCTTC. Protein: CASSPRTGTYGYTF.

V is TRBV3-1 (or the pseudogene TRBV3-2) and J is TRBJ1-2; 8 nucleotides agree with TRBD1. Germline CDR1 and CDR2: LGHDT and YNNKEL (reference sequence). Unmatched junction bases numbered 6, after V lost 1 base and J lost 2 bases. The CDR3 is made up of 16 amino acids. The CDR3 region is CASSQVGAGGNYGYTF. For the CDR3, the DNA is TGTGCCAGCAGCCAAGTAGGGGCAGGGGGCAACTATGGCTACACCTTC.

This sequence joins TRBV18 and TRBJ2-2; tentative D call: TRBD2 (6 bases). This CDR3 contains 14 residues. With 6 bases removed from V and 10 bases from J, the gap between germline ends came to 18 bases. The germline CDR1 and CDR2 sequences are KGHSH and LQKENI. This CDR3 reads CASSEDSGIPELFF. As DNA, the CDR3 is TGTGCCAGCTCCGAGGATAGCGGAATTCCGGAGCTGTTTTTT.

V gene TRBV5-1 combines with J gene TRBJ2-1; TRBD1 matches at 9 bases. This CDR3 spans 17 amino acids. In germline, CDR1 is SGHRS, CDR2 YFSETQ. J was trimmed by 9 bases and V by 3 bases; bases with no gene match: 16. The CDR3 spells CASSSGGGTGFRTEQFF. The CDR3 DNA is TGCGCCAGCAGCTCAGGGGGTGGGACAGGGTTTCGTACTGAGCAGTTCTTC. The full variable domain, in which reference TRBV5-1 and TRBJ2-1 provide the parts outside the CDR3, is KAGVTQTPRYLIKTRGQQVTLSCSPISGHRSVSWYQQTPGQGLQFLFEYFSETQRNKGNFPGRFSGRQFSNSRSEMNVSTLELGDSALYLCASSSGGGTGFRTEQFFGPGTRLTVL.

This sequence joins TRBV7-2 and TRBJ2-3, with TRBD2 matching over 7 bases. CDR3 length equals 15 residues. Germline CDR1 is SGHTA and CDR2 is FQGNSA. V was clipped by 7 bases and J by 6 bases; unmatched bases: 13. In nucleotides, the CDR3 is TGTGCCAGCACCCTTCGGGCGGGAGCGGGGGATACGCAGTATTTT. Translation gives CASTLRAGAGDTQYF.

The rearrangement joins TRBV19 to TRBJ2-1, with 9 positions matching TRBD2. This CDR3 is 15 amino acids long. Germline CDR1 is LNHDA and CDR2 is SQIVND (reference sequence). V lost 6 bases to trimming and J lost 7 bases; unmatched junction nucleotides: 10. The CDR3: CASSRGRGPENEQFF. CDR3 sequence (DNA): TGTGCCAGTAGCCGCGGGAGGGGTCCCGAGAATGAGCAGTTCTTC.

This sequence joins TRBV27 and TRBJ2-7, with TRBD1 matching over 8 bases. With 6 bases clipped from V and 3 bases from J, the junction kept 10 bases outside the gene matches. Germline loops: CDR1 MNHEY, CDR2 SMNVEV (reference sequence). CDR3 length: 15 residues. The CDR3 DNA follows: TGTGCCAGCAGCCCGACCCCAGGGGGCGGCTACGAGCAGTACTTC. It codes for CASSPTPGGGYEQYF.

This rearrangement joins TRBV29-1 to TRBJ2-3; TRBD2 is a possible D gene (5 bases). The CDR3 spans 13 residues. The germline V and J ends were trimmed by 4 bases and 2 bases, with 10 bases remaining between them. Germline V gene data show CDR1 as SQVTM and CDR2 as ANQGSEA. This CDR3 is CSVGGSYTDTQYF. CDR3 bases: TGCAGCGTTGGAGGGTCCTACACAGATACGCAGTATTTT.